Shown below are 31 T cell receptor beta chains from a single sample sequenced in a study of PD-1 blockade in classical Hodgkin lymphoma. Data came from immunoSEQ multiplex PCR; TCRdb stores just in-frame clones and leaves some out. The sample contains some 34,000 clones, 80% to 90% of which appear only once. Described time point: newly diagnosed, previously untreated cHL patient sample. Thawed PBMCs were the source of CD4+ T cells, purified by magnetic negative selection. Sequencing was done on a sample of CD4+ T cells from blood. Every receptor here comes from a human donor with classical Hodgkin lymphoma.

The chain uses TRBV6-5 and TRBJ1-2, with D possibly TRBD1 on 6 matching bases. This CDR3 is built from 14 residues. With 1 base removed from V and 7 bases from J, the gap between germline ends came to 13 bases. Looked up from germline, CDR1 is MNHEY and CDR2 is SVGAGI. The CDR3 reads CASSYLGGGGGYTF. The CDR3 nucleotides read TGTGCCAGCAGTTACTTGGGGGGGGGCGGTGGCTACACCTTC.

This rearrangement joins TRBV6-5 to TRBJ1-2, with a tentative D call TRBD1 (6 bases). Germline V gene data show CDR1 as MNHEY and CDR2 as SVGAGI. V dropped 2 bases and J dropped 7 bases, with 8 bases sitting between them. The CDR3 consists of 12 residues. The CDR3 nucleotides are TGTGCCAGCAGTTACCAAGGGGGTGGCTACACCTTC. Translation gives CASSYQGGGYTF.

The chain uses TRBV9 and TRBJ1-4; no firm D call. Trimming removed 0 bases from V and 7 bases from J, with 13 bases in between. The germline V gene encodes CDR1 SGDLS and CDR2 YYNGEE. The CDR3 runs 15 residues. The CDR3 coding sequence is TGTGCCAGCAGCGTAGAATCGGTAGTCGGTGAAAAACTGTTTTTT. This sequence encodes CASSVESVVGEKLFF.

This chain's CDR3 is CASSSDVTVGIQYF. CDR3 in DNA: TGTGCCAGCAGCTCGGACGTGACGGTCGGCATTCAGTACTTC. The V gene is TRBV11-2, the J gene TRBJ2-4; D call uncertain. The germline gives CDR1 SGHAT, CDR2 FQNNGV. The CDR3 runs to 14 residues. Trimming took 4 bases from V and 9 from J, leaving 16 bases between them.

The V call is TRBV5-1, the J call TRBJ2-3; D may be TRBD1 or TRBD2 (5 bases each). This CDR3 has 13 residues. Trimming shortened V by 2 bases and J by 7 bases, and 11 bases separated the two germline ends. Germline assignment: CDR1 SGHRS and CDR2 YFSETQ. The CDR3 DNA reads TGCGCCAGCAGCTTAGGGGAGAGATATACGCAGTATTTT. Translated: CASSLGERYTQYF.

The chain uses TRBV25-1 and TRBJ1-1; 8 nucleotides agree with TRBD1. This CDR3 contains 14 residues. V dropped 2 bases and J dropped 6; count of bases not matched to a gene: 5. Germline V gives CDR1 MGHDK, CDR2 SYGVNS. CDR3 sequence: CASSETGGYPEAFF. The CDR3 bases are TGTGCCAGCAGTGAAACAGGGGGATATCCTGAAGCTTTCTTT.

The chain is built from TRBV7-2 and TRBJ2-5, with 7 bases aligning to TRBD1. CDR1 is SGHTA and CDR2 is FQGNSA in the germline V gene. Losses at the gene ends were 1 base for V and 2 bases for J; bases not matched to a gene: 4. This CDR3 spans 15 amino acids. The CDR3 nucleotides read TGTGCCAGCAGCTTAGTGGGCAGGGGGCAAGAGACCCAGTACTTC. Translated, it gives CASSLVGRGQETQYF.

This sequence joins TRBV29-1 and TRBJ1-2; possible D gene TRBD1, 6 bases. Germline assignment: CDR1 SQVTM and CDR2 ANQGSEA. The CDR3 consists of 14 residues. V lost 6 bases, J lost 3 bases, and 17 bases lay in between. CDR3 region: CSVTRDTRDYGYTF. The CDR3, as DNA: TGCAGCGTGACCCGGGACACCAGAGACTATGGCTACACCTTC.

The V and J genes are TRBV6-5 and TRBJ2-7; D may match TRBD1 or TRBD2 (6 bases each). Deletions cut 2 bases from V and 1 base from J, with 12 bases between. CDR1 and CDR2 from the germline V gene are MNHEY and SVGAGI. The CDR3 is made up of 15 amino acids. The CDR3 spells CASSYGGRSSYEQYF. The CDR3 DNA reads TGTGCCAGCAGTTACGGGGGGCGTTCATCCTACGAGCAGTACTTC.

The CDR3 nucleotides read TGCGCCAGCAGTATCTCTACGGGAGGGTACAATGAGCAGTTCTTC. The encoded protein is CASSISTGGYNEQFF. The chain employs TRBV5-1 and TRBJ2-1; 8 bases fit TRBD2. The trim removed 5 bases at V and 4 bases at J, leaving 8 bases unmatched. The CDR3 has 15 residues. The germline V gene encodes CDR1 SGHRS and CDR2 YFSETQ.

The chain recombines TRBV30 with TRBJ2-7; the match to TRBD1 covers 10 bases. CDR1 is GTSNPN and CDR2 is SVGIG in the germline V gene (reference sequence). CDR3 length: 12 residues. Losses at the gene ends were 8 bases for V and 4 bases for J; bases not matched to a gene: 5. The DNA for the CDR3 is TGTGCCCGGGACAGGGGTGGGTACGAGCAGTACTTC. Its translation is CARDRGGYEQYF.

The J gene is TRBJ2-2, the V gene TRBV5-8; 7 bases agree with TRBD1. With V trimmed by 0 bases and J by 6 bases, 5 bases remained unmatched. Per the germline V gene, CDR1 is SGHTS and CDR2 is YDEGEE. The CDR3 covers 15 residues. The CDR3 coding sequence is TGTGCCAGCAGCTTGGTCGACAGGGTGTCCGGGGAGCTGTTTTTT. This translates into CASSLVDRVSGELFF.

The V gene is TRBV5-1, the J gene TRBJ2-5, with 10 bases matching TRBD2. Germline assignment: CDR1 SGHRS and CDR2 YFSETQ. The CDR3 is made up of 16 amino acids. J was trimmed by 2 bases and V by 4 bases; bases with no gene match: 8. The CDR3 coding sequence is TGCGCCAGCAGCCTACTACCTAGCGGGGGACAAGAGACCCAGTACTTC. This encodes CASSLLPSGGQETQYF.

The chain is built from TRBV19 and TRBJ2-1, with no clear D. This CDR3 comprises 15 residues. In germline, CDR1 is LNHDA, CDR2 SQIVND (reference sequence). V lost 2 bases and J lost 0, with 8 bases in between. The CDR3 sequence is CASSIYSLSYNEQFF. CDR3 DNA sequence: TGTGCCAGTAGTATATACAGCCTCTCCTACAATGAGCAGTTCTTC.

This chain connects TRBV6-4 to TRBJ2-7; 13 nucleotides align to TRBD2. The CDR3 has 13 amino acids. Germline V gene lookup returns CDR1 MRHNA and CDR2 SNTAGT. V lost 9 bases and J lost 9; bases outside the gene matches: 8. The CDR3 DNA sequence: TGTGCCAGAGAGGGACTAGCGGGAACGGGGCAGTACTTC. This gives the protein CAREGLAGTGQYF.

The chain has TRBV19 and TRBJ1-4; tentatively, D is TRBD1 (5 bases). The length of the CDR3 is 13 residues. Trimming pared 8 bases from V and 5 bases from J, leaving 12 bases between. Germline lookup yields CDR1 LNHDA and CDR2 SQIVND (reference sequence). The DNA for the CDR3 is TGTGCCAGTCAAGACAGTCTAAATGAAAAACTGTTTTTT. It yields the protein CASQDSLNEKLFF. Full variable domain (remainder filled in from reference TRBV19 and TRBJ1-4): DGGITQSPKYLFRKEGQNVTLSCEQNLNHDAMYWYRQDPGQGLRLIYYSQIVNDFQKGDIAEGYSVSREKKESFPLTVTSAQKNPTAFYLCASQDSLNEKLFFGSGTQLSVL.

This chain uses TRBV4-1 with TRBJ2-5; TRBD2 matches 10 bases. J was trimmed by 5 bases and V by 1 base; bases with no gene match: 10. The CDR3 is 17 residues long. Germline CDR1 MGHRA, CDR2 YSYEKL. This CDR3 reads CASSQGVPLAGVETQYF. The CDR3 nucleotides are TGCGCCAGCAGCCAAGGAGTGCCCCTAGCGGGGGTGGAGACCCAGTACTTC.

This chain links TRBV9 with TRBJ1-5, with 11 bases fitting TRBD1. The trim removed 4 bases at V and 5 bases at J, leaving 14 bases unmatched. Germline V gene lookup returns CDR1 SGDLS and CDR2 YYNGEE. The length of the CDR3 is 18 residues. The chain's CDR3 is CASSPGQGADQGHQPQHF. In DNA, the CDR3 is TGTGCCAGCAGCCCCGGACAGGGGGCCGATCAGGGGCATCAGCCCCAGCATTTT.

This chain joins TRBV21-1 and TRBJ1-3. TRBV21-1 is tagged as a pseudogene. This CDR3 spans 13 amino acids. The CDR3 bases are TGTGCCAGTCCGGACGGCTCTGGAAACACCATATATTTT. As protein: CASPDGSGNTIYF.

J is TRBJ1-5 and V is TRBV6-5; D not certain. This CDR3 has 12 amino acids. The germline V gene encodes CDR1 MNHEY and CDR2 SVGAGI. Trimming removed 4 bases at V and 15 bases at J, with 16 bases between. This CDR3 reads CASSSQGRDPHF. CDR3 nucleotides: TGTGCCAGCAGTTCCCAAGGCCGAGATCCGCATTTT.

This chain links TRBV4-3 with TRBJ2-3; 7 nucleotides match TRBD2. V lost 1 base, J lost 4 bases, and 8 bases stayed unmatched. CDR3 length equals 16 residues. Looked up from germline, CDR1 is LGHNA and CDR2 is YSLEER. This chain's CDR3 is CASSQVTAGDSDTQYF. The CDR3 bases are TGCGCCAGCAGCCAAGTAACGGCGGGAGATTCAGATACGCAGTATTTT.

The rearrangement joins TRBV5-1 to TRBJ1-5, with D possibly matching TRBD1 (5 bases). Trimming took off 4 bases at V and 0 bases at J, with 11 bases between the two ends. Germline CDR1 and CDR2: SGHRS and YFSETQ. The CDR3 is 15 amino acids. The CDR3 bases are TGCGCCAGCAGCGAGGGGTCCAATAGCAATCAGCCCCAGCATTTT. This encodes CASSEGSNSNQPQHF.

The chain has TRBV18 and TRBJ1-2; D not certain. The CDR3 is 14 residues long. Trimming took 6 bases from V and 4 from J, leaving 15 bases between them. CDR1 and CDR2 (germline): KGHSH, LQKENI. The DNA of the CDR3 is TGTGCCAGCTCCCCCAGGACGGACTTCTATGGCTACACCTTC. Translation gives CASSPRTDFYGYTF.

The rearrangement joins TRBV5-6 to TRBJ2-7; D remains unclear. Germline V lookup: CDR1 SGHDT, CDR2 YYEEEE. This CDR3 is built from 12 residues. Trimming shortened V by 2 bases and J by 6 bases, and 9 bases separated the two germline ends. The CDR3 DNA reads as TGTGCCAGCAGCTTTGGTCAGACCGAGCAGTACTTC. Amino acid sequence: CASSFGQTEQYF.

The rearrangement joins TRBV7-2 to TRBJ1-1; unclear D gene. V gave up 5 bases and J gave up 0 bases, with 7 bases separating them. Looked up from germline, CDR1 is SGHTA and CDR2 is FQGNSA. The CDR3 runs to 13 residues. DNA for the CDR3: TGTGCCAGCAGCAGAAACATGAACACTGAAGCTTTCTTT. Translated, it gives CASSRNMNTEAFF.

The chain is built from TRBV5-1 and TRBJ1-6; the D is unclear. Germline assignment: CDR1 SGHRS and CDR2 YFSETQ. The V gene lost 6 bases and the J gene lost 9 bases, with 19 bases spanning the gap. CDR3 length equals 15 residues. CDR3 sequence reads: CASTRAVDPGSPLHF. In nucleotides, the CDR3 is TGCGCCAGCACCCGGGCGGTGGACCCTGGTTCACCCCTCCACTTT.

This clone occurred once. The DNA of the CDR3 is TGTGCCACCAGCTGGGAGGGGGGCAACGCAGATACGCAGTATTTT. This encodes CATSWEGGNADTQYF. The chain joins TRBV15 to TRBJ2-3; weak D call: TRBD2 (7 bases). CDR1 is LNHNV, CDR2 YYDKDF, per germline (reference sequence). V shed 5 bases and J shed 4 bases, with 16 bases lying between them. This CDR3 region has 15 residues.

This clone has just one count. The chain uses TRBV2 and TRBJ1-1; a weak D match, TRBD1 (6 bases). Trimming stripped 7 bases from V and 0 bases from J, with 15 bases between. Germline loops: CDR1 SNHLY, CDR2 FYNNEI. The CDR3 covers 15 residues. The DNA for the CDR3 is TGTGCCAGCACGGGAGGGGGGACACTGAACACTGAAGCTTTCTTT. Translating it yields CASTGGGTLNTEAFF. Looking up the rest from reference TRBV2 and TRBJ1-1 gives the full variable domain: EPEVTQTPSHQVTQMGQEVILRCVPISNHLYFYWYRQILGQKVEFLVSFYNNEISEKSEIFDDQFSVERPDGSNFTLKIRSTKLEDSAMYFCASTGGGTLNTEAFFGQGTRLTVV.

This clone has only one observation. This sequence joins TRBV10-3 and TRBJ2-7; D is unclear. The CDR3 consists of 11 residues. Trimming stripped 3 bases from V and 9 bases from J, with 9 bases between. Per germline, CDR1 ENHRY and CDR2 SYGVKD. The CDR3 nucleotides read TGTGCCATCAGTGACAGCTCTGGGCAGTACTTC. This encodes CAISDSSGQYF.

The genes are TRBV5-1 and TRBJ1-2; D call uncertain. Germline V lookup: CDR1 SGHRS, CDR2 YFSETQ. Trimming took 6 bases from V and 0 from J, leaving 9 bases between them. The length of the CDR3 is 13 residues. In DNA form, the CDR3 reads TGCGCCAGCAACCCAGGAACTAACTATGGCTACACCTTC. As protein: CASNPGTNYGYTF.

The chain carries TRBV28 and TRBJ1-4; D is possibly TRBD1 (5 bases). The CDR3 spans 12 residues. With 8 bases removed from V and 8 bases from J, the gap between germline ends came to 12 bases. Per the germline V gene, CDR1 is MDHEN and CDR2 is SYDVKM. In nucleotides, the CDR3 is TGTGCCAGCTCAGAAAGGGGCGAAAAACTGTTTTTT. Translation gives CASSERGEKLFF.